This T cell receptor (beta chain) derives from a study of TIL therapy for anti-PD-1-resistant metastatic lung cancer. Across the study: Tumor harvest preceded PD-1/PD-L1 blockade, followed by nivolumab treatment. Median tumor mutation burden was 1.5 mutations per megabase.

Sequencing used immunoSEQ v3. Clones were read by immunoSEQ multiplex PCR, and TCRdb kept only the in-frame ones, dropping some. This table holds more than 50,000 clones, roughly 91% found once. Trimming left V 0 bases short and J 8 bases short, with 13 bases between. This CDR3 is built from 14 residues. Germline V lookup: CDR1 MNHNY, CDR2 SVGAGI (reference sequence). Time point here: pre-treatment sample, taken before nivolumab and TIL therapy. V usage is TRBV6-6 and J usage is TRBJ1-2; TRBD1 might be the D (6 bases). The sample here was blood, taken at baseline. The clonotype originates from a person aged 25-85 years with non-small cell lung cancer. The CDR3 region is CASSYSAGDKGYTF. The CDR3 nucleotides read TGTGCCAGCAGTTACTCAGCAGGGGACAAGGGCTACACCTTC.